Listed below are T cell receptor beta chains from one sample, sequenced in a study of blood T cells in healthy people across ages. TCRdb used MiXCR to reprocess the 5' RACE reads, holding one entry per CDR3 protein. In the table there are about 620,000 distinct CDR3 sequences, around 50% of which are singletons. The sample consisted of blood. These receptors were taken from a woman aged 80 or older in good health. Each CDR3 is given with its conserved first and last residue. Where a row states a size, it is once, few, many or the class of an expanded clone; other rows omit it.

CDR3	V	size	J
CASSDRGDRVNEQFF	TRBV7-9	few	TRBJ2-1
CASTKGLTTDTQYF	TRBV2	-	TRBJ2-3
CASSAYGNQPQHF	TRBV5-1	-	TRBJ1-5
CSARGRGYEQYF	TRBV20-1	many	TRBJ2-7
CSVEFSGGSSYNEQFF	TRBV29-1	many	TRBJ2-1
CASRPGQARGNTIYF	TRBV2	-	TRBJ1-3
CASSLTSGGGYEQYF	TRBV7-3	-	TRBJ2-7
CSAQATGGKETQYF	TRBV20-1	-	TRBJ2-5
CASSLNRVEDYTDTQYF	TRBV28	-	TRBJ2-3
CSAGQGTGQPQHF	TRBV20-1	many	TRBJ1-5
CASSFFPNDNSPLHF	TRBV7-2	many	TRBJ1-6
CASSDRVNTGELFF	TRBV28	-	TRBJ2-2
CASTRDRADYGYTF	TRBV7-2	-	TRBJ1-2
CASIQPGVDYGYTF	TRBV28	many	TRBJ1-2
CARALGGRNEQYF	TRBV6-2/TRBV6-3	once	TRBJ2-7
CSARDPAAGGSNEQFF	TRBV20-1	few	TRBJ2-1
CASSLDTFNEKLFF	TRBV5-1	few	TRBJ1-4
CASSWVGQGQGGQYF	TRBV12-3/TRBV12-4	-	TRBJ2-7
CSARDPLGHEQYF	TRBV20-1	few	-
CASSSTARRTDTQYF	TRBV11-2	few	TRBJ2-3
CASSPGTGGRNEQFF	TRBV11-2	many	TRBJ2-1
CASSSMEGYEQYF	TRBV6-1	-	-
CASSLAQAGSSETQYF	TRBV7-7	-	TRBJ2-5
CASSSSDEQYF	TRBV7-2	-	TRBJ2-5
CSVPGKRTDTQYF	TRBV20-1	many	TRBJ2-3
CASSEMSGYAGELFF	TRBV6-1	-	TRBJ2-2
CATSDGGAYEQYF	TRBV24-1	many	TRBJ2-7
CASSRTQLAGGDTYEQYF	TRBV18	-	TRBJ2-7
CASSLAPQRLAGGLSNNEQFF	TRBV5-1	-	TRBJ2-1
CASSHLDSTYEQYF	TRBV4-1	many	TRBJ2-7
CASSLGHPGEDEQFF	TRBV5-1	many	TRBJ2-1
CATSRDRAGSPLHF	TRBV15	-	TRBJ1-6
CASKGVDRGRSGANVLTF	TRBV6-1	-	TRBJ2-6
CASTLGARDNEQFF	TRBV12-3/TRBV12-4	-	TRBJ2-1
CASSPLGDEQFF	TRBV12-3/TRBV12-4	many	TRBJ2-1
CASRTGGATGYTF	TRBV6-5	-	TRBJ1-2
CASTTRGNSTGLAGGPTDTQYF	TRBV21-1	-	TRBJ2-3
CASSQVSGRGARETQYF	TRBV3-1	-	TRBJ2-5
CASGDRGYKVYGYTF	TRBV6-6	many	TRBJ1-2
CASQRVGEGSYNEQFF	TRBV6-5	-	TRBJ2-1
CASRAGPGSEQFF	TRBV6-6	-	TRBJ2-1
CSARALGLATNEQYF	TRBV20-1	-	-
CASSLIAAENEKLFF	TRBV5-1	few	TRBJ1-4
CASSRPGQGSNIQYF	TRBV28	many	TRBJ2-4
CATSDLIRFYPPGHEQYF	TRBV24-1	many	TRBJ2-7
CSARSSGGEGSYNEQFF	TRBV20-1	-	TRBJ2-1
CASSLVPARADTQYF	TRBV5-1	-	TRBJ2-3